This TCR beta chain came from a study of T cell clonality in common variable immunodeficiency. This clone has at least ten counts. The read ends 3 residues before the CDR3 terminus; that terminus is restored from the germline J gene. The CDR3 covers 19 residues. Germline-derived CDR1 and CDR2 are DFQATT and SNEGSKA (reference sequence). V lost 1 base and J lost 3; bases outside the gene matches: 15. Data came from immunoSEQ multiplex PCR; TCRdb stores just in-frame clones and leaves some out. The sample shows some 52,000 clones, none of them appearing just once. The TCR originated in a person between 18 and 70 years old in good health. The gene calls are TRBV20-1 and TRBJ2-7; TRBD2 matches at 13 bases. Sequencing used peripheral blood mononuclear cells. The CDR3 loop reads CSARAAPGTSGVSFYEQYF. CDR3 DNA, as far as it was read: TGCAGTGCTAGAGCCGCTCCTGGGACTAGCGGGGTCTCTTTCTACGAG.